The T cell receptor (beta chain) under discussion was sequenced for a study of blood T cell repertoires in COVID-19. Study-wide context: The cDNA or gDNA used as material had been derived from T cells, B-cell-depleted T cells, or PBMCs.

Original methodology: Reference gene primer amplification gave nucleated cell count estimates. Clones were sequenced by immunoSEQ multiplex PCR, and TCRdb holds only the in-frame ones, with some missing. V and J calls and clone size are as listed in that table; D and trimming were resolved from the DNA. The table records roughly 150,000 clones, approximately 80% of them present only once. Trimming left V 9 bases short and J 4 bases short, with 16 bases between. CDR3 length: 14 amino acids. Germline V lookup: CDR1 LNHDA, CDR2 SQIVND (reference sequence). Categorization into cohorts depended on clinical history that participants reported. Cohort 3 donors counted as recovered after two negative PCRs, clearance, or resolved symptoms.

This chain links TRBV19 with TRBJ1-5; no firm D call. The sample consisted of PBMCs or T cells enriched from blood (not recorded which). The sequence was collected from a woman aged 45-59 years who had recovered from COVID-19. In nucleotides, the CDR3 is TGTGCCAGCGATCCGGTTATCGGGAATCAGCCCCAGCATTTT. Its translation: CASDPVIGNQPQHF.